This TCR beta chain was sequenced in a study of monozygotic twins with inflammatory bowel disease. Whole-study findings and limits: Possibly because of limited power, concordant and discordant twins showed no difference in repertoire similarity. No separation of different T cell subtypes was possible. The data gave no support to a single strong IBD-associated signal or clonotype.

Whole blood that had not undergone T cell sorting provided the isolated total RNA. The CDR3 is made up of 17 amino acids. The germline V gene encodes CDR1 MDHEN and CDR2 SYDVKM. In the case of this clonotype: Its antigen is as yet unknown.

Following a re-call of the 5' RACE reads, TCRdb has one entry per CDR3 protein and lacks DNA. With roughly 170,000 distinct CDR3 sequences in the sample, the ten largest clones hold 7.4%. J is TRBJ1-1 and V is TRBV28; TCRdb reports TRBD1, a call that lacks DNA to check it against. The receptor comes from a human donor with ulcerative colitis or Crohn's disease, or a healthy co-twin of an affected twin (not recorded which). The sample consisted of blood. CDR3 sequence: CASSFAQGARGDTEAFF.